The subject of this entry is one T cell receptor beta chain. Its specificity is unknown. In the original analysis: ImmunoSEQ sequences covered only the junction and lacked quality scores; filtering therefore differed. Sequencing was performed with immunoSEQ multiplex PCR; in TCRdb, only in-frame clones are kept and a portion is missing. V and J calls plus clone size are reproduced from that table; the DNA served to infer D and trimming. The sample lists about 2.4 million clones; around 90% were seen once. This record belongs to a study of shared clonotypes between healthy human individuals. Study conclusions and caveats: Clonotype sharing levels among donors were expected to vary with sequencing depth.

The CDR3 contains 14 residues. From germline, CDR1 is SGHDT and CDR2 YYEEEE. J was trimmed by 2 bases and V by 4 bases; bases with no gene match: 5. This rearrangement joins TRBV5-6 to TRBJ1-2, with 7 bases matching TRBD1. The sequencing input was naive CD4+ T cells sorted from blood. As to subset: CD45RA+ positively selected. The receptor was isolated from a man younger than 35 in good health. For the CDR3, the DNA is TGTGCCAGCAGCACGGACAGGTTGAACTATGGCTACACCTTC. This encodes CASSTDRLNYGYTF.